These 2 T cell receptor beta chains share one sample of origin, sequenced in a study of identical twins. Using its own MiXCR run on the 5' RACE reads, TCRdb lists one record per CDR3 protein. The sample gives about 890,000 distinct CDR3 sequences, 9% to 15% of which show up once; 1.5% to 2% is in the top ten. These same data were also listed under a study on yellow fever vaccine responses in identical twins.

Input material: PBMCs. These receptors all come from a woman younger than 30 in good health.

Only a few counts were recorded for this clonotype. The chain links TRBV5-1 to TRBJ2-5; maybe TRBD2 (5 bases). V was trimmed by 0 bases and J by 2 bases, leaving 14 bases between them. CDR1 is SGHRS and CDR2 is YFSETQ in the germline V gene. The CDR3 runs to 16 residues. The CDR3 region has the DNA TGCGCCAGCAGCTTGGGACCGGGGTGGGAACAAGAGACCCAGTACTTC. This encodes CASSLGPGWEQETQYF.

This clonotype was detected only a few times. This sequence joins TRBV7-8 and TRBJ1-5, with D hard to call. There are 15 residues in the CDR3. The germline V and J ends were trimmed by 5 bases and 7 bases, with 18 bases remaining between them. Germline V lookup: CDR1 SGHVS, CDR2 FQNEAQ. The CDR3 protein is CASSPSRANGQPQHF. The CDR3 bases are TGTGCCAGCAGCCCAAGTAGGGCTAACGGCCAGCCCCAGCATTTT. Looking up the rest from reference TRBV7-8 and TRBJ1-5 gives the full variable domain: GAGVSQSPRYKVAKRGQDVALRCDPISGHVSLFWYQQALGQGPEFLTYFQNEAQLDKSGLPSDRFFAERPEGSVSTLKIQRTQQEDSAVYLCASSPSRANGQPQHFGDGTRLSIL.